A selection of T cell receptor beta chains follows, all from one sample in a study of graft-versus-host responses after intestinal transplantation. Only in-frame clones appear in the TCRdb table, and some are missing; sequencing was by immunoSEQ multiplex PCR. The sample carries approximately 18,000 clones, around 33% recorded once. The sample was alloreactive CD4+ T cells from a mixed lymphocyte reaction culture, taken before transplantation. The receptors derive from a human patient who was an organ donor for intestinal transplantation. The CDR3 runs from the conserved cysteine through the conserved F or W. D genes are given only for firm matches. Size tells how often a clone was seen (once, few, many) or the class of an expanded clone, and some rows leave it out.

D gene | J gene | clone size | V gene | CDR3 DNA | CDR3 protein
NA | TRBJ2-7 | few | TRBV1 | TGCACCAGCAGCCAATTCCCAGCCGGGCGCGAGCAGTACTTC | CTSSQFPAGREQYF
NA | TRBJ2-6 | few | TRBV7-3 | TGTGCCAGCAGCTCCAGCTCTGGGGCCAACGTCCTGACTTTC | CASSSSSGANVLTF
NA | TRBJ2-7 | medium-sized | TRBV5-1 | TGCGCCAGCACTCCGCGGGGCGGACGGGAGTACGAGCAGTACTTC | CASTPRGGREYEQYF
TRBD1 | TRBJ2-1 | few | TRBV28 | TGTGCCAGCAGTCTCCCCCTGGGGACAGGGGTCGGGAATGAGCAGTTCTTC | CASSLPLGTGVGNEQFF
NA | TRBJ1-2 | NA | TRBV28 | TGTGCCAGCAGTTTAATGACAGATAACTATGGCTACACCTTC | CASSLMTDNYGYTF
TRBD2 | TRBJ2-3 | few | TRBV5-1 | TGCGCCAGCACCCTAGCGGGAGGCACAGATACGCAGTATTTT | CASTLAGGTDTQYF
TRBD1 | TRBJ2-2 | NA | TRBV7-8 | TGTGCCAGCAGCTTACTCCGGACAGGGCGCGCCGGGGAGCTGTTTTTT | CASSLLRTGRAGELFF
TRBD2 | TRBJ2-7 | NA | TRBV6-5 | TGTGCCAGCAGAAAAGCGGGAACCACCACCTACGAGCAGTACTTC | CASRKAGTTTYEQYF
TRBD1 | TRBJ2-7 | medium-sized | TRBV5-1 | TGCGCCAGCAGCTCGACGACAGGGGGGTACGAGCAGTACTTC | CASSSTTGGYEQYF
NA | TRBJ1-1 | NA | TRBV7-2 | TGTGCCAGCAGCTTAGTTTATGGCACTGAAGCTTTCTTT | CASSLVYGTEAFF
NA | TRBJ2-1 | NA | TRBV19 | TGTGCCAGTAGTAGGTCCAGGTACAATGAGCAGTTCTTC | CASSRSRYNEQFF
NA | TRBJ2-7 | few | TRBV11-1 | TGTGCCAGCAGCGGAACACTATCCTACGAGCAGTACTTC | CASSGTLSYEQYF
NA | TRBJ1-2 | NA | TRBV5-1 | TGCGCCAGCAGCCCCGGGAGCCCTAACTATGGCTACACCTTC | CASSPGSPNYGYTF
NA | TRBJ2-7 | NA | TRBV5-1 | TGCGCCAGCAGCTTATCGGGGTCCTCCTACGAGCAGTACTTC | CASSLSGSSYEQYF
TRBD2 | TRBJ2-7 | few | TRBV6-6 | TGTGCCAGCAGGACTAGCGGGAGCTACGAGCAGTACTTC | CASRTSGSYEQYF
NA | TRBJ1-2 | once | TRBV27 | TGTGCCAGCAGTATGGGGGGTCCGGGGGGCGGCTACACCTTC | CASSMGGPGGGYTF
NA | TRBJ1-2 | NA | TRBV5-5 | TGTGCCAGCAGCTTGATATTTAACTATGGCTACACCTTC | CASSLIFNYGYTF
TRBD2 | TRBJ2-7 | NA | TRBV9 | TGTGCCAGCAGTGTAGGACTAGCGGCCTACGAGCAGTACTTC | CASSVGLAAYEQYF
NA | TRBJ2-3 | few | TRBV6-6 | TGTGCCAGCAGCCCCAACGCGGGACTTTCCGACTATTTT | CASSPNAGLSDYF
NA | TRBJ2-2 | NA | TRBV19 | TGTGCCAGTAGTATGTTGGGGATGTTAGGTTCCGGGGAGCTGTTTTTT | CASSMLGMLGSGELFF
NA | TRBJ2-7 | NA | TRBV4-2 | TGTGCCAGCAGCCAAGATCTCTTTAATGTCGGGAAAGCAGGCGAGCAGTACTTC | CASSQDLFNVGKAGEQYF
TRBD1 | TRBJ2-5 | NA | TRBV19 | TGTGCCAGTAGTATAGATCCGGGACAGGGGAGGAAAGAGACCCAGTACTTC | CASSIDPGQGRKETQYF
TRBD1 | TRBJ1-2 | few | TRBV28 | TGTGCCAGCAGTTTCAGGGGGCATGGCTACACCTTC | CASSFRGHGYTF
NA | TRBJ2-6 | NA | TRBV18 | TGTGCCAGCTCACCACCAGGACGGCCCTCTGGGGCCAACGTCCTGACTTTC | CASSPPGRPSGANVLTF
TRBD2 | TRBJ2-1 | few | TRBV28 | TGTGCCAGCAGTTTAATTGGGGCGGGAGGGGGCTCCTACAATGAGCAGTTCTTC | CASSLIGAGGGSYNEQFF
TRBD1 | TRBJ2-2 | NA | TRBV6-5 | TGTGCCATCGAGGGGGCGTCGGGGGAGCTGTTTTTT | CAIEGASGELFF
TRBD1 | TRBJ2-1 | few | TRBV2 | TGTGCCAGCAAGACAGGGGCCTCCTACAATGAGCAGTTCTTC | CASKTGASYNEQFF
TRBD2 | TRBJ2-3 | NA | TRBV9 | TGTGCCAGCAGCGTAGGGGCGGGAGTTATTGGAGATACGCAGTATTTT | CASSVGAGVIGDTQYF
NA | TRBJ1-1 | NA | TRBV14 | TGTGCCAGCAGCCAATCTCGGGACACTGAAGCTTTCTTT | CASSQSRDTEAFF
TRBD1 | TRBJ2-3 | few | TRBV28 | TGTGCCAGCAAGGGACAGGGCACAGATACGCAGTATTTT | CASKGQGTDTQYF
TRBD1 | TRBJ2-1 | few | TRBV5-1 | TGCGCCAGCAGCTTACAGGGGGGCTCCTACAATGAGCAGTTCTTC | CASSLQGGSYNEQFF
TRBD2 | TRBJ2-3 | NA | TRBV19 | TGTGCCAGTAGTCCACGGGGGGGACTCCTCACAGATACGCAGTATTTT | CASSPRGGLLTDTQYF
TRBD2 | TRBJ2-5 | NA | TRBV5-1 | TGCGCCAGCAGCTTGCAAGCGGGAGGCCAAGAGACCCAGTACTTC | CASSLQAGGQETQYF
NA | TRBJ1-5 | medium-sized | TRBV10-3 | TGTGCCATCAGTGAGGGGTTTCAGCCCCAGCATTTT | CAISEGFQPQHF
TRBD2 | TRBJ2-2 | NA | TRBV4-2 | TGTGCCAGCAGCCAGCGGGGACTAGCGGGAGAAGGGCACACCGGGGAGCTGTTTTTT | CASSQRGLAGEGHTGELFF
TRBD1 | TRBJ1-2 | NA | TRBV5-6 | TGTGCCAGCAGCTTGTGGACTCCTTTGACAGGGATCGGCTACACCTTC | CASSLWTPLTGIGYTF
NA | TRBJ1-2 | NA | TRBV7-9 | TGTGCCAGCAGCATGCTCGGGTCGCCGCACACCTTC | CASSMLGSPHTF
NA | TRBJ2-3 | NA | TRBV28 | TGTGCCAGCAGTGGCGACACCTTCACAGATACGCAGTATTTT | CASSGDTFTDTQYF
NA | TRBJ1-1 | NA | TRBV20-1 | TGCAGTTTCAGGGAGAACACTGAAGCTTTCTTT | CSFRENTEAFF
NA | TRBJ2-5 | few | TRBV7-2 | TGTGCCAGCAGCCTGGGTGGACAGATTAGCGAGACCCAGTACTTC | CASSLGGQISETQYF
NA | TRBJ2-7 | NA | TRBV23-1 | TGCGCCAGCAGTCAATCGGGGGAGCAGTACTTC | CASSQSGEQYF
TRBD2 | TRBJ2-7 | few | TRBV18 | TGTGCCAGCACTGAGATAGCGGGAGGCTCCTACGAGCAGTACTTC | CASTEIAGGSYEQYF
NA | TRBJ1-4 | few | TRBV28 | TGTGCCAGCAGTTTATGGGGGAGAACTAATGAAAAACTGTTTTTT | CASSLWGRTNEKLFF
TRBD2 | TRBJ2-3 | few | TRBV6-1 | TGTGCCACGGGGGATAGCGGGGCTAGCACAGATACGCAGTATTTT | CATGDSGASTDTQYF
NA | TRBJ2-3 | NA | TRBV10-1 | TGCGCCAGCAGTGAGACCCCCGGGGATACGCAGTATTTT | CASSETPGDTQYF
NA | TRBJ1-4 | NA | TRBV10-3 | TGTGCCATCAAAGGCAGGGCTAATGAAAAACTGTTTTTT | CAIKGRANEKLFF
TRBD2 | TRBJ2-3 | NA | TRBV6-1 | TGTGCCAGCAGCGGACTAGCGAGAACAGATACGCAGTATTTT | CASSGLARTDTQYF
TRBD1 | TRBJ1-5 | few | TRBV19 | TGTGCCAGTAGAGGACAGGCCAATCAGCCCCAGCATTTT | CASRGQANQPQHF
NA | TRBJ2-7 | NA | TRBV9 | TGTGCCAGCAGCGTAGAGGGTCGCAGCGAGCAGTACTTC | CASSVEGRSEQYF
TRBD1 | TRBJ1-2 | NA | TRBV10-3 | TGTGCCATCAGTGAGTCCCGGGACAGGGTTAGCTACACCTTC | CAISESRDRVSYTF
TRBD1 | TRBJ1-1 | NA | TRBV6-6 | TGTGCCAGCGGAGGGGGCGGCACTGAAGCTTTCTTT | CASGGGGTEAFF
NA | TRBJ2-3 | NA | TRBV5-1 | TGCGCCAGCAGCCGAGGGGAAGTAGCCACAGATACGCAGTATTTT | CASSRGEVATDTQYF
TRBD1 | TRBJ1-1 | NA | TRBV6-9 | TGTGCCAGCAGGGACAGGGGCGAAGCTTTCTTT | CASRDRGEAFF
NA | TRBJ1-1 | NA | TRBV27 | TGTGCCAGCAGTTTTCTCCCGAACACTGAAGCTTTCTTT | CASSFLPNTEAFF
NA | TRBJ1-5 | NA | TRBV4-1 | TGCGCCAGCAGCCAAGAAGGAGCAGGGGCAATCAATCAGCCCCAGCATTTT | CASSQEGAGAINQPQHF